This is a list of T cell receptor beta chains from one sample in a study of shared clonotypes between healthy human individuals. Some clones are missing from TCRdb's copy, which holds only in-frame ones; the method was immunoSEQ multiplex PCR. Of about 980,000 clones listed, over 60% are singletons. The specimen was memory CD4+ T cells sorted from blood. These TCRs come from a man aged 18 to 29 in good health. Both conserved end residues are part of each CDR3. Each record gives: clone size, D gene, V gene, J gene, CDR3 protein, CDR3 DNA. D genes are given only for firm matches. A row's size may be missing; if present it is once, few, many or a size class.

size: .
D: TRBD2
V: TRBV6-5
J: TRBJ2-5
CDR3: CASSASGTSLGTQYF
DNA: TGTGCCAGCAGTGCCTCCGGGACTAGCCTGGGGACCCAGTACTTC

size: many
D: .
V: TRBV11-3
J: TRBJ2-1
CDR3: CASSSQAGPSYNEQFF
DNA: TGTGCCAGCAGCTCCCAGGCGGGCCCCTCCTACAATGAGCAGTTCTTC

size: once
D: TRBD1
V: TRBV30
J: TRBJ2-7
CDR3: CAWDRETYEQYF
DNA: TGTGCCTGGGACAGGGAAACCTACGAGCAGTACTTC

size: .
D: TRBD2
V: TRBV11-2
J: TRBJ2-7
CDR3: CASSISGQPPYEQYF
DNA: TGTGCCAGCAGCATTAGCGGGCAGCCCCCCTACGAGCAGTACTTC

size: .
D: .
V: TRBV19
J: TRBJ1-5
CDR3: CASTPGGSSNQPQHF
DNA: TGTGCCAGTACCCCGGGAGGATCATCCAATCAGCCCCAGCATTTT

size: .
D: TRBD1
V: TRBV28
J: TRBJ1-2
CDR3: CASSSIGQGGNYGYTF
DNA: TGTGCCAGCAGTTCGATAGGACAGGGGGGGAACTATGGCTACACCTTC

size: few
D: .
V: TRBV7-9
J: TRBJ2-7
CDR3: CASSSSGGHEQYF
DNA: TGTGCCAGCAGCTCCTCCGGTGGGCACGAGCAGTACTTC

size: .
D: TRBD2
V: TRBV7-2
J: TRBJ2-5
CDR3: CASSISGRVVQETQYF
DNA: TGTGCCAGCAGCATTAGCGGGAGGGTAGTGCAAGAGACCCAGTACTTC

size: .
D: .
V: TRBV5-6
J: TRBJ2-3
CDR3: CASSFSALSTDTQYF
DNA: TGTGCCAGCAGCTTTTCCGCCCTTAGCACAGATACGCAGTATTTT

size: .
D: .
V: TRBV5-4
J: TRBJ2-2
CDR3: CASRDINTGELFF
DNA: TGTGCCAGCAGGGATATTAACACCGGGGAGCTGTTTTTT

size: few
D: TRBD1
V: TRBV9
J: TRBJ2-2
CDR3: CASSGTGPMSNTGELFF
DNA: TGTGCCAGCAGCGGGACAGGCCCCATGTCGAACACCGGGGAGCTGTTTTTT

size: few
D: TRBD2
V: TRBV18
J: TRBJ2-3
CDR3: CASSPPRPSGGSTQYF
DNA: TGTGCCAGCTCACCACCGCGTCCTAGCGGGGGTAGTACGCAGTATTTT

size: .
D: .
V: TRBV10-1
J: TRBJ2-1
CDR3: CASTELPERNEQFF
DNA: TGCGCCAGCACGGAGCTCCCGGAGAGGAATGAGCAGTTCTTC

size: .
D: TRBD1
V: TRBV28
J: TRBJ1-6
CDR3: CASSADRGYNSPLHF
DNA: TGTGCCAGCAGTGCGGACAGGGGGTACAATTCACCCCTCCACTTT

size: .
D: TRBD1
V: TRBV27
J: TRBJ1-2
CDR3: CASSPRDRGHGYTF
DNA: TGTGCCAGCAGTCCTAGAGACAGGGGGCACGGCTACACCTTC

size: .
D: .
V: TRBV29-1
J: TRBJ2-1
CDR3: CSVDWEDNNEQFF
DNA: TGCAGCGTTGACTGGGAGGATAACAATGAGCAGTTCTTC

size: .
D: TRBD2
V: TRBV5-4
J: TRBJ2-1
CDR3: CASRAGLAGWEEQFF
DNA: TGTGCCAGCAGAGCGGGACTAGCAGGGTGGGAGGAGCAGTTCTTC

size: .
D: .
V: TRBV21-1
J: TRBJ1-4
CDR3: CASSKWREGKATNEKLFF
DNA: TGTGCCAGCAGCAAATGGCGGGAAGGAAAAGCAACTAATGAAAAACTGTTTTTT

size: .
D: .
V: TRBV5-1
J: TRBJ2-3
CDR3: CASSLVGNTAQYF
DNA: TGCGCCAGCAGCTTGGTTGGCAATACTGCGCAGTATTTT

size: .
D: .
V: TRBV30
J: TRBJ1-1
CDR3: CAWTGAKMNTEAFF
DNA: TGTGCCTGGACGGGAGCAAAAATGAACACTGAAGCTTTCTTT

size: .
D: .
V: TRBV5-1
J: TRBJ1-6
CDR3: CASSITGFDSPLHF
DNA: TGCGCCAGCAGCATAACAGGGTTCGATTCACCCCTCCACTTT

size: .
D: TRBD2
V: TRBV7-2
J: TRBJ2-7
CDR3: CASSRSGLAGAGYLREQYF
DNA: TGTGCCAGCAGTCGCTCGGGACTAGCGGGAGCGGGGTATCTACGAGAGCAGTACTTC

size: .
D: .
V: TRBV6-1
J: TRBJ1-3
CDR3: CASSVPKVQSPADTIYF
DNA: TGTGCCAGCAGTGTCCCGAAAGTGCAGTCTCCGGCGGACACCATATATTTT

size: .
D: .
V: TRBV11-2
J: TRBJ1-2
CDR3: CASSSQGSGYTF
DNA: TGTGCCAGCAGCTCCCAGGGAAGCGGCTACACCTTC